This entry features one TCR beta chain sequence. The target antigen is unknown. The data stem from a study of CD8 T cells in ankylosing spondylitis. Whole-study results and caveats: Blood from ankylosing spondylitis patients appeared to carry a characteristic roughly 8-variant TCR beta motif.

Germline V gives CDR1 SQVTM, CDR2 ANQGSEA. V was clipped by 0 bases and J by 11 bases, with 7 bases between them. This CDR3 region has 10 residues. The authors made TCR beta libraries by quantitative 5'-RACE with molecular barcodes. Using its own MiXCR run on the 5' RACE reads, TCRdb lists one record per CDR3 protein. The table includes 150,000 or so distinct CDR3 sequences, just over 9.5% detected once. This clonotype was obtained from a female donor with ankylosing spondylitis or in good health (not recorded which). Sequencing was performed on blood, either unsorted or a sorted T cell fraction (not recorded which). This chain links TRBV29-1 with TRBJ1-1; D is perhaps TRBD1 (5 bases). The CDR3 loop is CSVEDRDAFF. The CDR3, as DNA: TGCAGCGTTGAAGACAGGGATGCTTTCTTT.